One and the same sample provided the 5 T cell receptor beta chains below, sequenced in a study of cytomegalovirus exposure and HLA in healthy donors. PCR involved 60 Vbeta and 13 Jbeta primers. Assay: immunoSEQ multiplex PCR; the TCRdb copy retains only in-frame clones and omits some. The sample has around 190,000 clones, approximately 80% seen once. The sequenced material came from PBMCs. Receptor source: a woman in her forties or fifties in good health and CMV-seronegative.

J is TRBJ2-3 and V is TRBV30; TRBD1 agrees at 8 bases. The junction had 2 bases not matched to a gene; V was cut back by 0 bases and J by 0 bases. The germline V gene has CDR1 GTSNPN and CDR2 SVGIG (reference sequence). The CDR3 consists of 15 residues. The DNA for the CDR3 is TGTGCCTGGAGTGTAGGGACAGGAAGCACAGATACGCAGTATTTT. It yields the protein CAWSVGTGSTDTQYF.

This sequence joins TRBV6-1 and TRBJ2-5, with D possibly matching TRBD2 (5 bases). This CDR3 is 15 amino acids long. Trimming took off 4 bases at V and 4 bases at J, with 16 bases between the two ends. Germline V lookup: CDR1 MNHNS, CDR2 SASEGT. CDR3 DNA sequence: TGTGCCAGCAGTGGCCTAGACACCCGGGGAGAGACCCAGTACTTC. It codes for CASSGLDTRGETQYF.

A word on this clone: One end of the junction fails to match germline, which may point to a read error. The gene calls are TRBV7-9 and TRBJ1-5, with D possibly matching TRBD1 (6 bases). This CDR3 has 15 amino acids. The germline V gene has CDR1 SEHNR and CDR2 FQNEAQ (reference sequence). As DNA, the CDR3 is TGTTCCAGCAGCCCGACAGGAAATAGCAATCAGCCCCAGCATTTT. Amino acids: CSSSPTGNSNQPQHF.

On this clone: Other DNA sequences in this specimen translate into the identical CDR3. The chain carries TRBV4-2 and TRBJ2-7; TRBD1 aligns across 9 bases. The CDR3 spans 14 residues. In germline, CDR1 is LGHNA, CDR2 YNFKEQ. V trimming: 1 base; J trimming: 3 bases; junction bases outside the gene matches: 1. This chain's CDR3 is CASSQGQGDYEQYF. CDR3 sequence (DNA): TGTGCCAGCAGCCAAGGACAGGGGGACTACGAGCAGTACTTC.

This clone has only one observation. The chain joins TRBV28 to TRBJ1-1; the D is unclear. The CDR3 is made up of 14 amino acids. Germline-derived CDR1 and CDR2 are MDHEN and SYDVKM. The V end was cut by 5 bases, the J end by 0 bases, with 10 bases between. The CDR3 sequence: CASSPHQMNTEAFF. CDR3 DNA sequence: TGTGCCAGCAGTCCCCACCAGATGAACACTGAAGCTTTCTTT.